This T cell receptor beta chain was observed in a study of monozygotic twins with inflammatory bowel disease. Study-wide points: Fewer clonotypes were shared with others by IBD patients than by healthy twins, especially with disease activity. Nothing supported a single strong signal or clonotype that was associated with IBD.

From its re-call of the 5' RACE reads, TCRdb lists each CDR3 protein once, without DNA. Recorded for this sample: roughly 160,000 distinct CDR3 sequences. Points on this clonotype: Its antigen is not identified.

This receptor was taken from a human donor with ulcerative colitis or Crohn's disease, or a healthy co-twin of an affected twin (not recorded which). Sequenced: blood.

The CDR3 sequence: CASSLQGPSTEAFF. The rearrangement joins TRBV5-1 to TRBJ1-1. The CDR3 is made up of 14 amino acids. Germline CDR1 SGHRS, CDR2 YFSETQ.